The 5 T cell receptor beta chains reported below all come from one sample, sequenced in a study of cytotoxic CD8 clonotypes in ibrutinib-treated CLL. Clones were read by immunoSEQ multiplex PCR, and TCRdb kept only the in-frame ones, dropping some. The sample yields roughly 130,000 clones, approximately 90% seen once. The sample in question was PBMCs, obtained after 12 months of ibrutinib treatment. These receptors came from a human donor with chronic lymphocytic leukemia.

The rearrangement links TRBV15 to TRBJ2-1; D remains ambiguous. The CDR3 spans 13 residues. From germline, CDR1 is LNHNV and CDR2 YYDKDF (reference sequence). Between the trimmed V and J ends, which lost 0 bases and 4 bases, there was a span of 4 bases. Here the CDR3 DNA reads TGTGCCACCAGCAGAGATGGGTACAATGAGCAGTTCTTC. It is translated as CATSRDGYNEQFF.

The V call is TRBV6-5, the J call TRBJ2-3, with D perhaps TRBD2 (5 bases). The CDR3 is made up of 14 amino acids. The V end lost 6 bases, the J end lost 2 bases, and 12 bases lay between the germline ends. CDR1 is MNHEY, CDR2 SVGAGI, per germline. In DNA, the CDR3 is TGTGCCAGCAGCCCCCAGCTAGCCACAGATACGCAGTATTTT. It yields the protein CASSPQLATDTQYF.

The rearrangement links TRBV4-3 to TRBJ2-3; 8 bases line up with TRBD2. J was trimmed by 2 bases and V by 2 bases; bases with no gene match: 6. The CDR3 consists of 16 residues. Germline CDR1 and CDR2: LGHNA and YSLEER. This chain's CDR3 is CASSQRAGGPTDTQYF. The DNA for the CDR3 is TGCGCCAGCAGCCAACGTGCGGGAGGCCCCACAGATACGCAGTATTTT.

The rearrangement links TRBV9 to TRBJ2-7; 7 bases are a match to TRBD2. The germline gives CDR1 SGDLS, CDR2 YYNGEE. V shed 4 bases, J shed 7 bases, and the junction held 20 bases outside the gene matches. The CDR3 spans 17 residues. The chain's CDR3 is CASSPGGGAGSPGEQYF. The CDR3 coding sequence is TGTGCCAGCAGCCCCGGGGGAGGGGCGGGATCCCCCGGTGAGCAGTACTTC.

V usage is TRBV28 and J usage is TRBJ2-3; 9 positions agree with TRBD1. J was trimmed by 2 bases and V by 6 bases; bases with no gene match: 9. The CDR3 loop spans 16 amino acids. In germline, CDR1 is MDHEN, CDR2 SYDVKM. DNA for the CDR3: TGTGCCAGCAGCCCCGACAGGGGGAGTATCACAGATACGCAGTATTTT. This codes for CASSPDRGSITDTQYF.